This TCR beta chain was sequenced in a study of blood T cell repertoires in COVID-19. Overall study: The study drew acute and convalescent COVID-19 samples from the United States, Italy and Spain. T cells, B-cell-depleted T cells, or PBMCs provided the cDNA or gDNA that served as material.

Germline V gene lookup returns CDR1 MNHEY and CDR2 SMNVEV (reference sequence). CDR3 length: 18 residues. The J segment lost 3 bases and the V segment lost 6 bases, leaving 18 bases of the junction unmatched. Original methodology: Estimation of nucleated cell counts was performed using reference gene primer amplification. The method was immunoSEQ multiplex PCR; TCRdb's version includes in-frame clones alone and lacks a portion of them. The DNA gave D and trimming, while V, J and clone size come from that table. The table records 100,000 to 150,000 clones, approximately 84% of them present only once. The chain has TRBV27 and TRBJ1-2, with TRBD1 matching 8 bases. Sequencing was done on a sample of peripheral blood. The receptor's source is a woman aged 60-75 years with acute or convalescent COVID-19. The DNA of the CDR3 is TGTGCCAGCAGCCCAACCACCGGGACAGGAAAAACGGACTATGGCTACACCTTC. As protein: CASSPTTGTGKTDYGYTF.